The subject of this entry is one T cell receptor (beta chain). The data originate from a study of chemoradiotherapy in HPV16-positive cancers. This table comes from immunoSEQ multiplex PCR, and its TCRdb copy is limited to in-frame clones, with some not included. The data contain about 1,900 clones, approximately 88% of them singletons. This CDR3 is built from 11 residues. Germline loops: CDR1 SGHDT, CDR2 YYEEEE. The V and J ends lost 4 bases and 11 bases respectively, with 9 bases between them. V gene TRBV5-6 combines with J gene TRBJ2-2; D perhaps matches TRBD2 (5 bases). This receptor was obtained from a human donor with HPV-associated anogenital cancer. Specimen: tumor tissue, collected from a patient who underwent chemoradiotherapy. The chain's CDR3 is CASSSTRELFF. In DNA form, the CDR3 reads TGTGCCAGCAGCAGCACTAGAGAGCTGTTTTTT. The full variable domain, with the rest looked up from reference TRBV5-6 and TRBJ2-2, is DAGVTQSPTHLIKTRGQQVTLRCSPKSGHDTVSWYQQALGQGPQFIFQYYEEEERQRGNFPDRFSGHQFPNYSSELNVNALLLGDSALYLCASSSTRELFFGEGSRLTVL.